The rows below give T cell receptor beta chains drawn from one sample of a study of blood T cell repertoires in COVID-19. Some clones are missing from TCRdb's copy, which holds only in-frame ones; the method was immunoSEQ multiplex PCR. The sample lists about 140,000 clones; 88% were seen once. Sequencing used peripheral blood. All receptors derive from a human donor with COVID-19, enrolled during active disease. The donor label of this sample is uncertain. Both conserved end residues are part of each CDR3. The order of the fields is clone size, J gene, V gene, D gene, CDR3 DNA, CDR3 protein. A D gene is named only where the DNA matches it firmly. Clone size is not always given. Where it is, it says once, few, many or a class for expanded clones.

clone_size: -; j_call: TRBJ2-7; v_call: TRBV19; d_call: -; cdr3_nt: TGTGCCAGTAGTCCTACAGGGAGCTCCTACGAGCAGTACTTC; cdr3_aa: CASSPTGSSYEQYF
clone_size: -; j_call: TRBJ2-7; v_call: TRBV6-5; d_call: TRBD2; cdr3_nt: TGTGCCAGCAGTTACGAGGGGCGGGGGTACGAGCAGTACTTC; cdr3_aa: CASSYEGRGYEQYF
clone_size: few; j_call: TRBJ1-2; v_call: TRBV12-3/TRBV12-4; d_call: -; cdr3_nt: TGTGCCAGCAGTTACAGCGGCGGCTATGGCTACACCTTC; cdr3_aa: CASSYSGGYGYTF
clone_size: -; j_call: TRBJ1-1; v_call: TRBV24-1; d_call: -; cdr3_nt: TGTGCCTCCTCCGCGGGGGTGAACACTGAAGCTTTCTTT; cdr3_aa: CASSAGVNTEAFF
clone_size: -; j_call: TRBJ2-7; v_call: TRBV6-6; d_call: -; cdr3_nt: TGTGCCAGCAAACGCACCGGAGCGCTGGACGAGCAGTACTTC; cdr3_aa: CASKRTGALDEQYF
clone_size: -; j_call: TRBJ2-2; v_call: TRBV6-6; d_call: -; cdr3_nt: TGTGCCAGCGGGGTTGCAGGGTTCAACACCGGGGAGCTGTTTTTT; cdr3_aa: CASGVAGFNTGELFF
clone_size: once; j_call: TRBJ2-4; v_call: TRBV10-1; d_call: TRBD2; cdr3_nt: TGCGCCAGCAGTGAGTCAGGTAGCGGGAGGCCGACAGCCAAAAACATTCAGTACTTC; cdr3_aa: CASSESGSGRPTAKNIQYF
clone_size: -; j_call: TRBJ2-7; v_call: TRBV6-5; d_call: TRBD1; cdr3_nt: TGTGCCAGCAGTTACTCGCCGACAGGGAGCCCTGACGAGCAGTACTTC; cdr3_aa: CASSYSPTGSPDEQYF
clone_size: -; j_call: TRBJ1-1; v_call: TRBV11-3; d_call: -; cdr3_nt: TGTGCCAGCAGCCCTGACAGTGCTGAAGCTTTCTTT; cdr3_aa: CASSPDSAEAFF
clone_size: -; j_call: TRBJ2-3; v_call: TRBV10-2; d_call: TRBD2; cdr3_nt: TGCGCCAGCAGGACTAGCGGGCCTAGCACAGATACGCAGTATTTT; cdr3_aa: CASRTSGPSTDTQYF
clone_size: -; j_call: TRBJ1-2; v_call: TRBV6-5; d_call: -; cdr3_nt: TGTGCCAGCAGCGGCCTACACGGAGTCTATGGCTACACCTTC; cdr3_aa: CASSGLHGVYGYTF
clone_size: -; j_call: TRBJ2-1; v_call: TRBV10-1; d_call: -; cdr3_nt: TGCGCCAGCAGTCGCGACAGACTCAATGAGCAGTTCTTC; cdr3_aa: CASSRDRLNEQFF
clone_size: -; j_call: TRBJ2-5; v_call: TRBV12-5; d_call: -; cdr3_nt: TGTGCTAGTGGTTTGGTAGCATCCGACAACAGGGCGCAAGAGACCCAGTACTTC; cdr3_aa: CASGLVASDNRAQETQYF
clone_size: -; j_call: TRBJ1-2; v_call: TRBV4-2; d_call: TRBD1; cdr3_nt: TGTGCCAGCAGCCAAGTGGGGGACAGGGGTGACTATGGCTACACCTTC; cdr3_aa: CASSQVGDRGDYGYTF
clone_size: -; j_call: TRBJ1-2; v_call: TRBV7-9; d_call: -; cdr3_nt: TGTGCCAGCAGCCTCAGACAGGCACCCCGGGATGGCTACACCTTC; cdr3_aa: CASSLRQAPRDGYTF
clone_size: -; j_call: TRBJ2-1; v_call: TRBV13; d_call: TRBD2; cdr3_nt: TGTGCCAGCAGCCCTGCGCGAGGCGGGGGGGGCAATGAGCAGTTCTTC; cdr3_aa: CASSPARGGGGNEQFF
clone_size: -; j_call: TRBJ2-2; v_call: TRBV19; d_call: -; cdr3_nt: TGTGCCACCTTAGAGCAGGGGATCGGCGGGGAGCTGTTTTTT; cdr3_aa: CATLEQGIGGELFF
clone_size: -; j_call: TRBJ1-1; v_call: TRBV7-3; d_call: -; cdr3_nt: TGTGCCAGCAGCTTCGATACCGGGGGTGAAGCTTTCTTT; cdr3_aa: CASSFDTGGEAFF
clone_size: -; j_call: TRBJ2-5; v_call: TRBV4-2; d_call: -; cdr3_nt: TGTGCCAGCAGCCAAGAAAGGGTTTTGCAGGGGGAGACCCAGTACTTC; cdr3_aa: CASSQERVLQGETQYF
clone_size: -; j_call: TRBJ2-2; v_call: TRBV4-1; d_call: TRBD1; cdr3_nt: TGCGCCAGCAGCCAAGAGGGACAGGGGCAGAACACCGGGGAGCTGTTTTTT; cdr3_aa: CASSQEGQGQNTGELFF
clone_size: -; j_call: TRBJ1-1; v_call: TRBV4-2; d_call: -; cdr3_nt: TGTGCCAGCAGCCAAGACGGGGGGGCAAACACTGAAGCTTTCTTT; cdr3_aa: CASSQDGGANTEAFF
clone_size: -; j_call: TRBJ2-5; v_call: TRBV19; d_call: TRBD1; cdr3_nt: TGTGCCAGTAGTACAGGGGGCGGGTGGACCCAGTACTTC; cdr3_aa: CASSTGGGWTQYF
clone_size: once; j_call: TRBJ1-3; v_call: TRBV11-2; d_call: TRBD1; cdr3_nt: TGTGCCAGCAGCTTGGACAGGGGAGTAACTGGAAACACCATATATTTT; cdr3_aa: CASSLDRGVTGNTIYF
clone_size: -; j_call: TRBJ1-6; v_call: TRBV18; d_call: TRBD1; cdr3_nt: TGTGCCAGCTCACCTGGACAGGGAGGAGAATCACCCCTCCACTTT; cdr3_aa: CASSPGQGGESPLHF
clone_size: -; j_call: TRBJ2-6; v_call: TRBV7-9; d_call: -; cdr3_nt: TGTGCCAGCAGCGCCAACAGTAACGGGGCCAACGTCCTGACTTTC; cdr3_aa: CASSANSNGANVLTF
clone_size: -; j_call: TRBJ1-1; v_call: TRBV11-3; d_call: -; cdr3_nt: TGTGCCAGCAGCCCCCGGGGGGTTACTGAAGCTTTCTTT; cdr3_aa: CASSPRGVTEAFF
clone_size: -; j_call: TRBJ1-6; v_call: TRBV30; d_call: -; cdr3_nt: TGTGCCTGGAGTGTTAACACAAATTCACCCCTCCACTTT; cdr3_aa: CAWSVNTNSPLHF
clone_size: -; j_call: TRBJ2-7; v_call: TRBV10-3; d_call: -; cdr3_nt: TGTGCCATCAGTGAGCGGGGATACGAGCAGTACTTC; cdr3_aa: CAISERGYEQYF
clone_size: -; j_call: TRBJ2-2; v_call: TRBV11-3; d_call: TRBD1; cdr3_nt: TGTGCCAGCAGCTTAGTCGGCAGGGGGCGCCTCACTGGCACCGGGGAGCTGTTTTTT; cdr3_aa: CASSLVGRGRLTGTGELFF
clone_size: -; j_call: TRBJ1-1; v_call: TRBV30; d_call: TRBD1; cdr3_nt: TGTGCCTGGAGTACGACAGGGTTGGGAGCTTTCTTT; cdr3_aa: CAWSTTGLGAFF
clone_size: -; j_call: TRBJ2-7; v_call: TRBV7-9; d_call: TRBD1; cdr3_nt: TGTGCCAGCAGCCATCCGGGACAGGGGTCCTACGAGCAGTACTTC; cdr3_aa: CASSHPGQGSYEQYF
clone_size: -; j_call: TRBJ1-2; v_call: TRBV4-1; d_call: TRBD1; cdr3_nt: TGCGCCAGCAGCCAAGAGGGGGCAGGGGGCTTGAATGGCTACACCTTC; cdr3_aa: CASSQEGAGGLNGYTF
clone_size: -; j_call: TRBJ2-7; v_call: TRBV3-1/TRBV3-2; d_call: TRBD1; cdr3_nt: TGTGCCGTAGGACAGGGGTACGAGCAGTACTTC; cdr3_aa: CAVGQGYEQYF
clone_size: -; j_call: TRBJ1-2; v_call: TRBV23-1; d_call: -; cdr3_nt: TGCGCCAGCAGTCAGGGAGTGCATGGCTACACCTTC; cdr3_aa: CASSQGVHGYTF
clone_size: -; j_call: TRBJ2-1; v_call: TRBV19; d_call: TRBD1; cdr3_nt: TGTGCCAGTAGCTATCAAGGGACAGGTCCGCCGTACAATGAGCAGTTCTTC; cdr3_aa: CASSYQGTGPPYNEQFF
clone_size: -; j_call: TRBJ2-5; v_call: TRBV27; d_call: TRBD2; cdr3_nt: TGTGCCAGCAGTGCGCTAGCGGGGCAAGAGACCCAGTACTTC; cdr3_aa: CASSALAGQETQYF
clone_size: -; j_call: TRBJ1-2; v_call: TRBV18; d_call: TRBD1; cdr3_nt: TGTGCCAGCACCGGGTCTCCGGGACAGGGGGCAAGTGGCTACACCTTC; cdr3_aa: CASTGSPGQGASGYTF
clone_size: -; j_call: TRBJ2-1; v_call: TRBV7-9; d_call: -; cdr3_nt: TGTGCCAGCAGCCTAGGAGGCTATCGGAGTGAGCAGTTCTTC; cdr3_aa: CASSLGGYRSEQFF
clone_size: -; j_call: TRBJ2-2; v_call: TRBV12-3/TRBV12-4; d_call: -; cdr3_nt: TGTGCCAGCATCGCCGAGATCACCGGGGAGCTGTTTTTT; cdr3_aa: CASIAEITGELFF
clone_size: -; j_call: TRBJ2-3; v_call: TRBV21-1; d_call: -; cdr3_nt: TGTGCCAGAGGGGAGGGGGGGCGTAGCACAGATACGCAGTATTTT; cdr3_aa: CARGEGGRSTDTQYF
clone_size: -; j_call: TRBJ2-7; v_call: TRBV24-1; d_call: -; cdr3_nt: TGTGCCACCAGTGACGGCAGGTTTCCCTACGAGCAGTACTTC; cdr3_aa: CATSDGRFPYEQYF
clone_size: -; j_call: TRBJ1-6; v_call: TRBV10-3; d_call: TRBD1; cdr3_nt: TGTGCCATCAGTGGACAGGGCGAAGCGGCAAATTCACCCCTCCACTTT; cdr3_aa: CAISGQGEAANSPLHF
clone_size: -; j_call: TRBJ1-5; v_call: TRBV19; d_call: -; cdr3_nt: TGTGCCAGTAGCCCCGGGATCCGGGACTACCAGCATTTT; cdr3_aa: CASSPGIRDYQHF
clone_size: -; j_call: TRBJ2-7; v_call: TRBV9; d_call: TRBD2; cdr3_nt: TGTGCCAGCAGCCCGGGACTAGCGTCCTACGAGCAGTACTTC; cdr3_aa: CASSPGLASYEQYF
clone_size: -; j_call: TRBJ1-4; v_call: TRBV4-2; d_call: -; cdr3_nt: TGTGCCAGCAGCCAAGCCCTGGGGGGGAACCTAGGAACTAATGAAAAACTGTTTTTT; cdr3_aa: CASSQALGGNLGTNEKLFF
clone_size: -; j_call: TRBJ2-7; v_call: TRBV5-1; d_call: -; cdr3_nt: TGCGCCAGCAGCTTAGAAGGGGCAAGGTACGAGCAGTACTTC; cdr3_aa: CASSLEGARYEQYF
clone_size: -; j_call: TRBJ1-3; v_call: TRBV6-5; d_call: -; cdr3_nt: TGTGCCAGCAGATCTTCTGGAAACACCATATATTTT; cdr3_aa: CASRSSGNTIYF
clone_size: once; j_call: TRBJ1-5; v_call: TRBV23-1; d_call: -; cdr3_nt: TGCGCCAGCAGTCAAAACCGGCAGGGTAGTGGCAATCAGCCCCAGCATTTT; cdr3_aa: CASSQNRQGSGNQPQHF
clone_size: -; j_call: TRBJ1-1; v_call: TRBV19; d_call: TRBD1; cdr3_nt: TGTGCCAGTAGTACATTGGACAGGGATAGAGCTTTCTTT; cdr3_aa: CASSTLDRDRAFF
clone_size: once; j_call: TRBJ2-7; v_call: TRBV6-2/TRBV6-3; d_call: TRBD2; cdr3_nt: TGTGCCAGCAGTTACTCCACGGGGGGGGACCTCAACCTCTACGAGCAGTACTTC; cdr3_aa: CASSYSTGGDLNLYEQYF
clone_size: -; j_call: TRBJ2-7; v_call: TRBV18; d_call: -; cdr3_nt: TGTGCCAGCTCAAAGGTCTACAGAAACTCCTACGAGCAGTACTTC; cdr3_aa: CASSKVYRNSYEQYF
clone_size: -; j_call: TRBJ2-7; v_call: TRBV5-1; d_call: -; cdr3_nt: TGCGCCAGCAGCTTGCAGGGTTGGAGCAACGAGCAGTACTTC; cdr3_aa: CASSLQGWSNEQYF
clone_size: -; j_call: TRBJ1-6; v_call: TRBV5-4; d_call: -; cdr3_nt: TGTGCCAGCAGCAATACAGGGTCCAATTCACCCCTCCACTTT; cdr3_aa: CASSNTGSNSPLHF
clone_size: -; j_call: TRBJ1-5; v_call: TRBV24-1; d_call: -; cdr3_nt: TGTGCCACCAGTGCATCAGGGAAATTCGATAGCAATCAGCCCCAGCATTTT; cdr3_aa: CATSASGKFDSNQPQHF
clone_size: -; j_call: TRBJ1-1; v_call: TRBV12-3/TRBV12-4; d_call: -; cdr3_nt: TGTGCCAGCAGTTACGACTGGACTGAAGCTTTCTTT; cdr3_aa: CASSYDWTEAFF
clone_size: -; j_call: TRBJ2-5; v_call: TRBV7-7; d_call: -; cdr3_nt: TGTGCTAGCAGCTTACGAGGAGAGACCCAGTACTTC; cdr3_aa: CASSLRGETQYF
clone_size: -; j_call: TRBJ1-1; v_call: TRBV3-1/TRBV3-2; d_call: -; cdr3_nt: TGTGCCAGCAGCTTAAAAACAAAGATGAACACTGAAGCTTTCTTT; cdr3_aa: CASSLKTKMNTEAFF
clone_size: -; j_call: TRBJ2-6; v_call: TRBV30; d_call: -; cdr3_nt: TGTGCCTGGAGGACTAAGACTGGGGCCAACGTCCTGACTTTC; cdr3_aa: CAWRTKTGANVLTF
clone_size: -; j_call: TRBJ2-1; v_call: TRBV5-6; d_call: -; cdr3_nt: TGTGCCAGCAGCCGGTTCGCGGCAAGCGGCCACTACAATGAGCAGTTCTTC; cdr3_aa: CASSRFAASGHYNEQFF
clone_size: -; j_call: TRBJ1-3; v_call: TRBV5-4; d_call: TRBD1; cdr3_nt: TGTGCCAGCAGCTTGGACCCTTTTTTGACAGGGTCTGGAAACACCATATATTTT; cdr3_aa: CASSLDPFLTGSGNTIYF